The clone carrying this T cell receptor beta chain turned up a few times. Antigen: not known. This sample is part of a study of blood T cells in healthy people across ages. Study results and limitations: Greater diversity and more naive CD4+ cells were seen in long-lived donors than in aged donors.

A second PCR of 7 to 11 cycles used a sample-barcoded 5' primer and a J-beta primer mix. TCRdb redid the calling of the 5' RACE reads with MiXCR, one entry per CDR3 protein. The sample yields about 570,000 distinct CDR3 sequences, 25% to 30% seen once. Trimming took 2 bases from V and 0 from J, leaving 16 bases between them. Germline CDR1 and CDR2: DFQATT and SNEGSKA (reference sequence). The CDR3 is 16 residues long. This TCR was recovered from a woman aged 70-85 years in good health. The V and J genes are TRBV20-1 and TRBJ1-2; the D is unclear. Input material: blood. The CDR3 DNA follows: TGCAGTGCTAGACCCAGCCACCAGAAAGCTAACTATGGCTACACCTTC. This translates into CSARPSHQKANYGYTF.